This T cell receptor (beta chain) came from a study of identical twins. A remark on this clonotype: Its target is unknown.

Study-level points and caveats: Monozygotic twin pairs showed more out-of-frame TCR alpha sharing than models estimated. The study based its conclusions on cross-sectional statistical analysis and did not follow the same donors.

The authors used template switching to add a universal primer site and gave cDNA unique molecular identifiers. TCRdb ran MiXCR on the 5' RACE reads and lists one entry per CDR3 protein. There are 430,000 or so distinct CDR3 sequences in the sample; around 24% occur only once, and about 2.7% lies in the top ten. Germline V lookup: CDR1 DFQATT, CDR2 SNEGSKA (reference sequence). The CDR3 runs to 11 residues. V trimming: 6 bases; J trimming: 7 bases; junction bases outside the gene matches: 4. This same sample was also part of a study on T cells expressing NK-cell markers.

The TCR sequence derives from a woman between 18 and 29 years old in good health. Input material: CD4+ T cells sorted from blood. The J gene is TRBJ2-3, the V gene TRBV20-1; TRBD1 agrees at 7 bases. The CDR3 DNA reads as TGCAGTGCCCGGGACAGCCATACGCAGTATTTT. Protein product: CSARDSHTQYF.